Below, 15 T cell receptor beta chains from the same sample are listed, as sequenced in a study of neoadjuvant anti-PD-1 for oral cavity cancer (dated by TCRdb to about 2021). The time point label here, explained by the study, means: before neoadjuvant nivolumab. Library preparation was by the immunoSEQ multiplex PCR assay. The clones in this table, taken by TCRdb from immuneACCESS, are in-frame only. Not every clone is retained; where verified, under half of the shortfall comes from an unresolved V gene, and the cause of the rest is unknown. The sample contains about 14,000 clones, roughly 70% of them found a single time. The biggest ten clones account for roughly 2.3% of the sample. The sequenced sample was PBMCs, obtained before nivolumab (anti-PD-1) treatment. All receptors derive from a person aged 35-80 years with oral cavity squamous cell carcinoma.

The chain employs TRBV7-2 and TRBJ1-1, with D hard to call. Germline CDR1 reads SGHTA; CDR2 reads FQGNSA. V was pared by 5 bases and J by 4 bases, with 11 bases between. The CDR3 sequence is 13 residues long. In nucleotides, the CDR3 is TGTGCCAGCAGCGCCCACCGGGGCACTGAAGCTTTCTTT. Amino acid sequence: CASSAHRGTEAFF. Based on the CDR3 plus reference TRBV7-2 and TRBJ1-1, the full variable domain is GAGVSQSPSNKVTEKGKDVELRCDPISGHTALYWYRQSLGQGLEFLIYFQGNSAPDKSGLPSDRFSAERTGGSVSTLTIQRTQQEDSAVYLCASSAHRGTEAFFGQGTRLTVV.

The chain uses TRBV27 and TRBJ2-7; 9 nucleotides align to TRBD1. Losses at the gene ends were 1 base for V and 7 bases for J; bases not matched to a gene: 8. Germline V CDR1 and CDR2: MNHEY, SMNVEV (reference sequence). The CDR3 runs 15 residues. The DNA for the CDR3 is TGTGCCAGCAGTTTATGGGGGACAGGGCGGGGAGAGCAGTACTTC. Its protein product is CASSLWGTGRGEQYF.

This clone was seen a handful of times. The J gene is TRBJ2-2, the V gene TRBV10-1; D uncertain. There are 15 residues in the CDR3. Between the trimmed V and J ends, which lost 0 bases and 7 bases, there was a span of 12 bases. The germline V gene encodes CDR1 WNHNN and CDR2 SYGVQD (reference sequence). The DNA for the CDR3 is TGCGCCAGCAGTGAGTCGACGTTTAACGGCGGGGAGCTGTTTTTT. Encoded protein: CASSESTFNGGELFF.

The V call is TRBV15, the J call TRBJ2-7, with 9 bases aligning to TRBD1. J gave up 0 bases and V 0 bases, and 6 bases lay outside the gene matches. Germline values: CDR1 LNHNV, CDR2 YYDKDF (reference sequence). This CDR3 spans 17 amino acids. The CDR3 loop reads CATSRDWGTGTSYEQYF. DNA of the CDR3: TGTGCCACCAGCAGAGATTGGGGGACAGGGACCTCCTACGAGCAGTACTTC.

This clone showed up just a few times. CDR3 in DNA: TGTGCCAGCAATCAGAGGGGTAATTCACCCCTCCACTTT. Translated, it gives CASNQRGNSPLHF. This sequence joins TRBV9 and TRBJ1-6, with a weak D call TRBD1 (5 bases). The CDR3 has 13 amino acids. Trimming took off 6 bases at V and 6 bases at J, with 10 bases between the two ends. Germline V lookup: CDR1 SGDLS, CDR2 YYNGEE.

The gene calls are TRBV30 and TRBJ1-6; D may be TRBD1 (6 bases). Germline CDR1 GTSNPN, CDR2 SVGIG (reference sequence). The CDR3 consists of 13 residues. V was clipped by 1 base and J by 9 bases, with 10 bases between them. The CDR3 DNA sequence: TGTGCCTGGAGTGAGGGGGGCAGTTCACCCCTCCACTTT. This gives the protein CAWSEGGSSPLHF.

This chain joins TRBV7-8 and TRBJ1-4; 7 positions match TRBD1. The germline CDR1 and CDR2 sequences are SGHVS and FQNEAQ. The CDR3 covers 15 residues. The V segment lost 4 bases and the J segment 2 bases; nucleotides outside the gene matches: 4. The CDR3 sequence is CASSSGQLTNEKLFF. The CDR3 DNA follows: TGTGCCAGCAGCTCGGGACAGCTTACTAATGAAAAACTGTTTTTT.

V and J are TRBV19 and TRBJ2-3; D is uncertain. CDR1 LNHDA and CDR2 SQIVND come from the germline V gene (reference sequence). The CDR3 has 16 residues. The V end was cut by 3 bases, the J end by 4 bases, with 17 bases between. CDR3 DNA sequence: TGTGCCAGTAGTATGGGGATGGTTCCAGTCGCAGATACGCAGTATTTT. Translating it yields CASSMGMVPVADTQYF.

In its sample, this clone was seen once. The V and J genes are TRBV4-1 and TRBJ2-3; D is possibly TRBD1 (5 bases). The CDR3 has 19 residues. Germline V CDR1 and CDR2: MGHRA, YSYEKL. V was pared by 1 base and J by 5 bases, with 25 bases between. CDR3 coding DNA: TGCGCCAGCAGCCAAGGAAGTTTCGCCAGGGCAGGAGTGGGAGATACGCAGTATTTT. It is translated as CASSQGSFARAGVGDTQYF.

The chain links TRBV28 to TRBJ2-7, with D unclear. There are 12 residues in the CDR3. In germline, CDR1 is MDHEN, CDR2 SYDVKM. Deletions cut 3 bases from V and 3 bases from J, with 6 bases between. For the CDR3, the DNA is TGTGCCAGCAGTTTTGAGCACTACGAGCAGTACTTC. Translating it yields CASSFEHYEQYF.

The rearrangement links TRBV29-1 to TRBJ1-2, with D maybe TRBD1 (5 bases). The germline V gene has CDR1 SQVTM and CDR2 ANQGSEA. V lost 3 bases and J lost 1, with 15 bases in between. There are 15 residues in the CDR3. The chain's CDR3 is CSVDADSHFNYGYTF. In DNA form, the CDR3 reads TGCAGCGTTGATGCTGACAGCCATTTTAACTATGGCTACACCTTC. Full variable domain (rest looked up from reference TRBV29-1 and TRBJ1-2): SAVISQKPSRDICQRGTSLTIQCQVDSQVTMMFWYRQQPGQSLTLIATANQGSEATYESGFVIDKFPISRPNLTFSTLTVSNMSPEDSSIYLCSVDADSHFNYGYTFGSGTRLTVV.

The chain recombines TRBV28 with TRBJ2-1; D may be TRBD1 (5 bases). CDR1 and CDR2 (germline): MDHEN, SYDVKM. The V and J ends lost 2 bases and 8 bases respectively, with 7 bases between them. This CDR3 has 12 amino acids. The CDR3 nucleotides read TGTGCCAGCAGTTTAGGGGCAGATGAGCAGTTCTTC. Amino acids: CASSLGADEQFF.

This clone was counted a few times. The genes are TRBV25-1 and TRBJ1-5; D uncertain. CDR3 length equals 16 residues. V shed 2 bases and J shed 5 bases, with 16 bases lying between them. Germline CDR1 MGHDK, CDR2 SYGVNS. The DNA for the CDR3 is TGTGCCAGCAGTGAAGGTGGAAGCAGATCGGATCAGCCCCAGCATTTT. It specifies CASSEGGSRSDQPQHF. Using reference TRBV25-1 and TRBJ1-5 for the parts outside the CDR3, the full variable domain is EADIYQTPRYLVIGTGKKITLECSQTMGHDKMYWYQQDPGMELHLIHYSYGVNSTEKGDLSSESTVSRIRTEHFPLTLESARPSHTSQYLCASSEGGSRSDQPQHFGDGTRLSIL.

A few counts support this clone. The V gene is TRBV19, the J gene TRBJ1-5, with unresolved D. The V and J ends lost 5 bases and 4 bases respectively, with 9 bases between them. Germline V gene lookup returns CDR1 LNHDA and CDR2 SQIVND (reference sequence). This CDR3 region has 13 residues. The CDR3 coding sequence is TGTGCCAGTAGTGGGCAGGCAAATCAGCCCCAGCATTTT. As protein: CASSGQANQPQHF.

V gene TRBV14 combines with J gene TRBJ2-5; D not certain. The germline V gene has CDR1 SGHDN and CDR2 FVKESK. The CDR3 sequence is 16 residues long. The V end lost 0 bases, the J end lost 5 bases, and 16 bases lay between the germline ends. The DNA for the CDR3 is TGTGCCAGCAGCCAAGATGAACTCCCCCGTAGGGAGACCCAGTACTTC. Translation gives CASSQDELPRRETQYF.